This TCR beta chain appears in the sequencing data of a study of OX40 agonist ivuxolimab in advanced cancers. In the study overall: Treatment received earlier with anti-PD-1, anti-PD-L1 or anti-CTLA-4 agents was allowed, and more than 30% had some. Findings of the study overall: Clones of CD4+ and CD8+ blood T cells grew by week 6 at doses of 0.1 to 3.0 mg/kg.

Concerning this clone: Its matching antigen is unknown.

The protocol was immunoSEQ multiplex PCR, while the TCRdb copy is restricted to in-frame clones and leaves out a portion. The profile shows more than 95,000 clones, around 92% of them singletons. V was shortened by 3 bases and J by 4 bases, with 22 bases between the two germline ends. Germline CDR1 reads MDHEN; CDR2 reads SYDVKM. CDR3 length: 18 amino acids. The source of this sequence is an adult with an advanced solid tumor such as melanoma, head and neck, liver or kidney cancer. The V call is TRBV28, the J call TRBJ1-5, with D possibly TRBD1 on 5 matching bases. The input for sequencing was CD4+ or CD8+ T cells sorted from blood, taken in a trial of the OX40 agonist ivuxolimab. The CDR3 spells CASSLRPPLDSVNQPQHF. The DNA of the CDR3 is TGTGCCAGCAGTTTGCGCCCACCCCTCGACAGCGTTAATCAGCCCCAGCATTTT.